This T cell receptor (beta chain) is from a study of cytomegalovirus exposure and HLA in healthy donors. V was clipped by 5 bases and J by 3 bases; unmatched bases: 9. This CDR3 contains 14 residues. CDR1 and CDR2 from the germline V gene are SQVTM and ANQGSEA. Concerning this clone: Its specificity is unknown.

PCR involved 60 Vbeta and 13 Jbeta primers. Study processing details: Some 12 million shared chains were among the roughly 80 million unique TCR beta chains that a later analysis counted. The protocol was immunoSEQ multiplex PCR, while the TCRdb copy is restricted to in-frame clones and leaves out a portion. From that table come the V and J calls and clone size; the DNA was used to work out D and trimming. The data contain about 200,000 clones, roughly 88% of them singletons. Findings and caveats of the study: Sequencing likely generated an artifact that appeared as a cluster of highly shared sequence variants. Previous analysis showed most TCR beta V segments were productive about 87% or about 30% of the time. The study designated over 150 TCR beta chains cytomegalovirus-associated.

Material for sequencing was PBMCs. The J gene is TRBJ2-7, the V gene TRBV29-1, with 8 positions matching TRBD1. The receptor was derived from a boy under 10 years old in good health and CMV-seronegative. The CDR3 bases are TGCAGCGTTACGGCCCTCGGACAGGGCTACGAGCAGTACTTC. This codes for CSVTALGQGYEQYF.